One sample yielded the 2 T cell receptor beta chains listed below, sequenced in a study of technical replicates of blood from a handful of donors. TCRdb's copy holds only in-frame clones and misses some; the assay was immunoSEQ multiplex PCR. Counted here are around 64,000 clones, 93% occurring once; the ten biggest clones make up approximately 4%. Sequenced input: PBMCs. These receptors all stem from a human donor in good health. Some clones in this sample may be carry-over from other donors' samples.

J is TRBJ1-6 and V is TRBV6-1, with a tentative D call TRBD1 (5 bases). Germline CDR1 and CDR2: MNHNS and SASEGT. The CDR3 length is 14 residues. V was trimmed by 11 bases and J by 7 bases, leaving 18 bases between them. The CDR3 is CAVRSGTLNSPLHF. CDR3 nucleotide sequence: TGTGCCGTACGTTCCGGGACTTTAAATTCACCCCTCCACTTT.

The chain couples TRBV5-8 to TRBJ1-6; D remains ambiguous. The CDR3 runs 13 residues. V was shortened by 6 bases and J by 8 bases, with 12 bases between the two germline ends. Germline-derived CDR1 and CDR2 are SGHTS and YDEGEE. The CDR3 protein is CASTPGMDSPLHF. The CDR3, as DNA: TGTGCCAGCACCCCGGGGATGGATTCACCCCTCCACTTT. Full variable domain (outside the CDR3, taken from reference TRBV5-8 and TRBJ1-6): EAGVTQSPTHLIKTRGQQATLRCSPISGHTSVYWYQQALGLGLQFLLWYDEGEERNRGNFPPRFSGRQFPNYSSELNVNALELEDSALYLCASTPGMDSPLHFGNGTRLTVT.